This T cell receptor (beta chain) is drawn from a study of shared clonotypes between healthy human individuals. On the study more broadly: Used for every donor were three CD4 naive, three CD4 memory, two CD8 naive and one CD8 memory plate.

Whole-study results and caveats: Among the subsets, naive ones generally showed larger estimated richness than memory ones.

In replicate PCRs of sorted subsets, approximately 210 ng DNA, approximately 28,000 T cell genomes, was used. Repertoires were generated with immunoSEQ multiplex PCR, while TCRdb's copy carries only in-frame clones and drops some. The table has about 2.3 million clones, around 93% seen once. Concerning this clone: The antigen remains unidentified. Other DNA variants within this sample encode the same CDR3.

CDR3 length equals 12 residues. Germline CDR1 reads SGHKS; CDR2 reads YYEKEE (reference sequence). V lost 0 bases to trimming and J lost 4 bases, with 5 bases between them. The material sequenced was naive CD4+ T cells from PBMCs. As for subset: CD45RA+ positively selected. The chain joins TRBV5-5 to TRBJ2-7; D is unresolved. The TCR was taken from a man younger than 35 in good health. Some clones in this sample may be carry-over from other donors' samples. This CDR3 is CASSLVAYEQYF. CDR3 bases: TGTGCCAGCAGCTTGGTAGCTTACGAGCAGTACTTC. The full variable domain, with the rest looked up from reference TRBV5-5 and TRBJ2-7, is DAGVTQSPTHLIKTRGQQVTLRCSPISGHKSVSWYQQVLGQGPQFIFQYYEKEERGRGNFPDRFSARQFPNYSSELNVNALLLGDSALYLCASSLVAYEQYFGPGTRLTVT.